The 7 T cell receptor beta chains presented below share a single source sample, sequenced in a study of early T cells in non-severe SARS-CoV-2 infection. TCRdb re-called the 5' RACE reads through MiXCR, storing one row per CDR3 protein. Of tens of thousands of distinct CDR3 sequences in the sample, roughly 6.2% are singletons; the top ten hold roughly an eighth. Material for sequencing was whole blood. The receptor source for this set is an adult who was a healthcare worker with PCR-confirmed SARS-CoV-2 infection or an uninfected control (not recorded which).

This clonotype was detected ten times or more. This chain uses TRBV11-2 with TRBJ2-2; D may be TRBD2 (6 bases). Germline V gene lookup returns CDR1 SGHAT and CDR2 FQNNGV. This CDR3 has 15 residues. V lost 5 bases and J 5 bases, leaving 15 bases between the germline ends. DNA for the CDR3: TGTGCCAGCAGCCTCACGGGACTGTTAACCGGGGAGCTGTTTTTT. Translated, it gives CASSLTGLLTGELFF. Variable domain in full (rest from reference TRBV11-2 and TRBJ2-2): EAGVAQSPRYKIIEKRQSVAFWCNPISGHATLYWYQQILGQGPKLLIQFQNNGVVDDSQLPKDRFSAERLKGVDSTLKIQPAKLEDSAVYLCASSLTGLLTGELFFGEGSRLTVL.

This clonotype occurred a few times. The CDR3 sequence: CASSLSRQASSYEQYF. The CDR3 region has the DNA TGTGCCAGCAGTTTATCTCGACAGGCCAGCTCCTACGAGCAGTACTTC. The chain employs TRBV27 and TRBJ2-7; a possible D gene is TRBD1 (6 bases). This CDR3 spans 16 amino acids. The V end was cut by 0 bases, the J end by 0 bases, with 12 bases between. Looked up from germline, CDR1 is MNHEY and CDR2 is SMNVEV (reference sequence).

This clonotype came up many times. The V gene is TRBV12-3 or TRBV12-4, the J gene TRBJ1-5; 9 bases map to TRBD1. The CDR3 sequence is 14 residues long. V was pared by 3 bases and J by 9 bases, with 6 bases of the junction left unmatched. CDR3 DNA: TGTGCCAGCAGTTTGGGGGGACAGGGAACGCCCCAGCATTTT. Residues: CASSLGGQGTPQHF.

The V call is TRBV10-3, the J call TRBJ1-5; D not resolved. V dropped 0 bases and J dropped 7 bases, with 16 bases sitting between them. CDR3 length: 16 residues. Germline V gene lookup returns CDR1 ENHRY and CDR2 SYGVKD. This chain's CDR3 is CAISESAGASTQPQHF. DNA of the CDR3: TGTGCCATCAGTGAGTCCGCAGGAGCTTCGACGCAGCCCCAGCATTTT.

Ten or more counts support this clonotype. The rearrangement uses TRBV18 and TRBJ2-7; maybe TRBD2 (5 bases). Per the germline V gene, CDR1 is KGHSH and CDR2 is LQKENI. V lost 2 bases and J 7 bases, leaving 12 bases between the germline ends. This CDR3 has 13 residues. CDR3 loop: CASSPRPGFEQYF. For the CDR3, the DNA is TGTGCCAGCTCACCAAGGCCGGGGTTTGAGCAGTACTTC.

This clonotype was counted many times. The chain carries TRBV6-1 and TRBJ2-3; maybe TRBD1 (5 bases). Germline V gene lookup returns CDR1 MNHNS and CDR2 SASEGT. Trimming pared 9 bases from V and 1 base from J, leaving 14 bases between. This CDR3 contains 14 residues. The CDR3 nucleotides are TGTGCCAGTCAGCAGGGTTGGGGCACAGATACGCAGTATTTT. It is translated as CASQQGWGTDTQYF.

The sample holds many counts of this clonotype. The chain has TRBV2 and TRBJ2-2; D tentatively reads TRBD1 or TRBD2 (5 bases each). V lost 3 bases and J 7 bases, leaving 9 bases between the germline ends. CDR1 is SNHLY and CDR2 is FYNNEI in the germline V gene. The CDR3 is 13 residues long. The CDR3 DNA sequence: TGTGCCAGCAGTGAGGGGGTGGTCGGGGAGCTGTTTTTT. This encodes CASSEGVVGELFF.